The rows below give T cell receptor beta chains drawn from one sample of a study of control samples from healthy donors and cancer patients. Profiling relied on immunoSEQ multiplex PCR, and the TCRdb table lists in-frame clones only, not all of them. Here the sample spans about 69,000 clones, about 90% being singletons. Sequences were obtained from PBMCs. The receptors were sampled from a man aged 60 to 69 with lung cancer. The CDR3 runs from the conserved cysteine through the conserved F or W. D genes are given only for firm matches. Part of the rows lack a size; the others show once, few, many or a class for expanded clones.

j_call,clone_size,d_call,v_call,cdr3_length,cdr3_nt,cdr3_aa
TRBJ2-7,.,.,TRBV5-4,14,TGTGCCAGCAGCTTGGCCGGCCATGCCTACGAGCAGTACTTC,CASSLAGHAYEQYF
TRBJ2-3,.,.,TRBV5-8,14,TGTGCCAGCAGCCCCAGACAGCGCACAGATACGCAGTATTTT,CASSPRQRTDTQYF
TRBJ2-1,.,.,TRBV9,12,TGTGCCAGCAGCGGCCTTTACAATGAGCAGTTCTTC,CASSGLYNEQFF
TRBJ1-2,.,TRBD1,TRBV3-1/TRBV3-2,15,TGTGCCAGCAGCCAAGCCCCGGGACAGGGGTACGGCTACACCTTC,CASSQAPGQGYGYTF
TRBJ2-4,.,.,TRBV19,15,TGTGCCAGTAGTGACCCGGGACATTTGGAAAGCATTCAGTACTTC,CASSDPGHLESIQYF
TRBJ1-1,.,.,TRBV18,11,TGTGCCAGCTCACCGGGGTCTCAAGCTTTCTTT,CASSPGSQAFF
TRBJ1-1,.,TRBD1,TRBV6-5,15,TGTGCCAGCAAGGAGACAGGGGAACCGAACACTGAAGCTTTCTTT,CASKETGEPNTEAFF
TRBJ2-1,.,.,TRBV7-6,13,TGTGCCAGCAGCTCTACAGCCGACAATGAGCAGTTCTTC,CASSSTADNEQFF
TRBJ1-3,.,.,TRBV5-6,14,TGTGCCAGCAGGGGATGGGGGTCTGGAAACACCATATATTTT,CASRGWGSGNTIYF
TRBJ1-2,.,TRBD1,TRBV11-3,17,TGTGCCAGCAGCTCGTTGACAGGGCCCTTTCCCATCTATGGCTACACCTTC,CASSSLTGPFPIYGYTF
TRBJ1-6,once,TRBD1,TRBV11-3,15,TGTGCCAGCAGACAGGGACAGGGGGCAAATTCACCCCTCCACTTT,CASRQGQGANSPLHF
TRBJ1-4,.,.,TRBV4-2,15,TGTGCCAGCAGCCAAGGGGAGGGGGCTAATGAAAAACTGTTTTTT,CASSQGEGANEKLFF
TRBJ2-1,.,.,TRBV7-9,12,TGTGCCAGCAGCTTGAAAGGCAATGAGCAGTTCTTC,CASSLKGNEQFF
TRBJ2-7,.,.,TRBV3-1/TRBV3-2,16,TGTGCCAGCAGCCCTATTGATGGCGAAGGGTCCTACGAGCAGTACTTC,CASSPIDGEGSYEQYF
TRBJ2-5,few,.,TRBV24-1,14,TGTGCCACCAGTGATACAAGGGTGGGAGAGACCCAGTACTTC,CATSDTRVGETQYF
TRBJ1-4,.,.,TRBV30,14,TGTGCCTGGAGTCAAGGAGTCCTTAATGAAAAACTGTTTTTT,CAWSQGVLNEKLFF
TRBJ2-1,.,.,TRBV12-5,18,TGTGCTAGTGGTTTGGGAGGAGACGGGACGGTTTCCTACAATGAGCAGTTCTTC,CASGLGGDGTVSYNEQFF
TRBJ2-3,few,TRBD2,TRBV7-2,15,TGTGCCAGCAGCTTAGAAGCGGGGGGGCCAGATACGCAGTATTTT,CASSLEAGGPDTQYF
TRBJ2-7,.,.,TRBV6-1,16,TGTGCCAGCAGTGAAGGGGGGACTCGGCAGTCTTACGAGCAGTACTTC,CASSEGGTRQSYEQYF
TRBJ1-2,.,.,TRBV5-1,14,TGCGCCAGCAGCCTATGGGGCAGTAACTATGGCTACACCTTC,CASSLWGSNYGYTF
TRBJ2-7,.,TRBD2,TRBV5-1,18,TGCGCCAGCACCCGACTAGCGGGGGGGCCTTATGACTCCTACGAGCAGTACTTC,CASTRLAGGPYDSYEQYF
TRBJ1-1,.,TRBD1,TRBV29-1,15,TGCAGCGCTACGGCGGGACAGCGCATGAACACTGAAGCTTTCTTT,CSATAGQRMNTEAFF
TRBJ1-2,.,TRBD1,TRBV11-2,15,TGTGCCAGCAGCTTAGATCCCGGACAGGGTCGTGGCTACACCTTC,CASSLDPGQGRGYTF
TRBJ2-4,.,TRBD1,TRBV14,15,TGTGCCAGCAGCTCACAGGGGGTTGACAAAAACATTCAGTACTTC,CASSSQGVDKNIQYF
TRBJ2-3,.,TRBD1,TRBV5-6,18,TGTGCCAGCAGCATAAATACGGGACAGGGGTTTGAAAGAGATACGCAGTATTTT,CASSINTGQGFERDTQYF
TRBJ1-4,.,.,TRBV7-6,18,TGTGCCAGCAGCTTAGTAGCAACGACAGTGGTGGGCGTCGGAAAACTGTTTTTT,CASSLVATTVVGVGKLFF
TRBJ2-5,.,.,TRBV29-1,14,TGCAGCGTAGGATACGGGACACCCCAAGAGACCCAGTACTTC,CSVGYGTPQETQYF
TRBJ2-7,.,.,TRBV7-2,15,TGTGCCAGCAGCTTAGGGACAGCAAGCTCCTACGAGCAGTACTTC,CASSLGTASSYEQYF
TRBJ2-1,.,.,TRBV5-1,15,TGCGCCAGCAGCTTGGTACCCCGACCGGAAAATGAGCAGTTCTTC,CASSLVPRPENEQFF
TRBJ1-2,.,TRBD1,TRBV18,16,TGTGCCAGCTCACCAAGCGAAAGGGGGCGAAAGTCGAGCTACACCTTC,CASSPSERGRKSSYTF
TRBJ2-2,.,TRBD1,TRBV5-1,15,TGCGCCAGCAGCGAGAGACAGGGTCGGACCGGGGAGCTGTTTTTT,CASSERQGRTGELFF
TRBJ1-2,.,.,TRBV6-5,12,TGTGCCAGCAGCCGACGACAAGACGGCTACACCTTC,CASSRRQDGYTF
TRBJ2-3,.,.,TRBV29-1,12,TGCAGCGTTCTTACCGGGACAGATACGCAGTATTTT,CSVLTGTDTQYF
TRBJ1-1,.,.,TRBV5-1,16,TGCGCCAGCAGCTTGGCCCAGGATGGTTCGAACACTGAAGCTTTCTTT,CASSLAQDGSNTEAFF
TRBJ2-1,.,.,TRBV27,15,TGTGCCAGCAGTTTCGGGACGCCCTCCTACAATGAGCAGTTCTTC,CASSFGTPSYNEQFF
TRBJ1-3,.,.,TRBV25-1,14,TGTGCCAGCAGTGAATATTTCGCTGGAAACACCATATATTTT,CASSEYFAGNTIYF
TRBJ1-2,.,.,TRBV12-3/TRBV12-4,13,TGTGCCAGCAGTTTGGGCGTAAGCTATGGCTACACCTTC,CASSLGVSYGYTF
TRBJ2-1,.,TRBD1,TRBV5-1,16,TGCGCCAGCAGCTTGGCGGCCGGGACAGTTTACAATGAGCAGTTCTTC,CASSLAAGTVYNEQFF
TRBJ2-3,.,TRBD2,TRBV25-1,16,TGTGCCAGCAGTGCAAGGATACCGGGACTAGGAGATACGCAGTATTTT,CASSARIPGLGDTQYF
TRBJ2-2,few,TRBD1,TRBV24-1,15,TGTGCCACCAGTGACTCAGGGGGTCTGGCCGGGGAGCTGTTTTTT,CATSDSGGLAGELFF
TRBJ1-3,.,TRBD1,TRBV5-1,19,TGCGCCAGCAGCTCCCGGGACAGGGGTGTTGGGGACTCTGGAAACACCATATATTTT,CASSSRDRGVGDSGNTIYF
TRBJ2-5,.,.,TRBV6-5,13,TGTGCCAGCAGCGATAGCTCTACGGAGACCCAGTACTTC,CASSDSSTETQYF
TRBJ1-5,.,.,TRBV5-5,16,TGTGCCAGCAGTAAGACAGGTGGCAGGTCTTATCAGCCCCAGCATTTT,CASSKTGGRSYQPQHF
TRBJ1-5,.,.,TRBV24-1,18,TGTGCCACCAGTCTAGGGGGGGCTCGGGGTCCGTCGAGTCAGCCCCAGCATTTT,CATSLGGARGPSSQPQHF
TRBJ2-2,.,.,TRBV18,16,TGTGCCAGCACTCGGAAGGGGGGATCGAACACCGGGGAGCTGTTTTTT,CASTRKGGSNTGELFF
TRBJ2-4,.,.,TRBV10-3,16,TGTGCCATCAGTGAGCCGGGGACTCTAGCCAAAAACATTCAGTACTTC,CAISEPGTLAKNIQYF
TRBJ1-3,.,.,TRBV6-5,15,TGTGCCAGCAGTTACTCTACCACCTCTGGAAACACCATATATTTT,CASSYSTTSGNTIYF
TRBJ2-5,.,.,TRBV24-1,14,TGTGCCACCAGTAATACCGGGACACAAGAGACCCAGTACTTC,CATSNTGTQETQYF
TRBJ2-7,.,.,TRBV5-1,13,TGCGCCAGCAGCGCGGACGGTTCCTACGAGCAGTACTTC,CASSADGSYEQYF
TRBJ2-2,.,.,TRBV6-1,17,TGTGCCAGCAGTGAAGCGATCCGGGGGCGAAACACCGGGGAGCTGTTTTTT,CASSEAIRGRNTGELFF
TRBJ2-3,few,.,TRBV5-5,17,TGTGCCAGCAGCTTGGTTCCTAGCGCCCTTCTCACAGATACGCAGTATTTT,CASSLVPSALLTDTQYF
TRBJ2-3,.,TRBD2,TRBV24-1,14,TGTGCCACCAGTGGAGCGGGGGGCGCAGATACGCAGTATTTT,CATSGAGGADTQYF
TRBJ1-1,.,.,TRBV19,15,TGTGCCAGTAATGGGATTCCGGGCTCTAACACTGAAGCTTTCTTT,CASNGIPGSNTEAFF
TRBJ2-5,.,.,TRBV6-5,12,TGTGCCAGCAGTTACGGGGGAGAGACCCAGTACTTC,CASSYGGETQYF
TRBJ2-2,.,.,TRBV3-1/TRBV3-2,15,TGTGCCAGCAGCCCCCAGGGGTCTATCACCGGGGAGCTGTTTTTT,CASSPQGSITGELFF
TRBJ1-6,.,.,TRBV30,12,TGTGCCTGGAGTCCCTCCTTTTCACCCCTCCACTTT,CAWSPSFSPLHF
TRBJ2-2,many,.,TRBV29-1,13,TGCAGCGTTCAGGGAGCGAACACCGGGGAGCTGTTTTTT,CSVQGANTGELFF